This T cell receptor beta chain is drawn from a study of blood T cell repertoires in COVID-19. This clone was counted between two and nine times. The CDR3 has 15 residues. Germline loops: CDR1 SGHRS, CDR2 YFSETQ. With 2 bases clipped from V and 6 bases from J, the junction kept 6 bases outside the gene matches. Produced via immunoSEQ multiplex PCR; TCRdb's table is partial and in-frame only. The sample has about 410,000 clones; approximately 90% are singletons. The rearrangement uses TRBV5-1 and TRBJ2-2, with 8 bases lining up with TRBD1. The sequenced sample was peripheral blood. This clonotype was obtained from a woman in her twenties or thirties with active or convalescent COVID-19. The CDR3 here is CASSLRTGSAGELFF. For the CDR3, the DNA is TGCGCCAGCAGCTTAAGGACAGGGTCGGCCGGGGAGCTGTTTTTT.